The T cell receptor beta chain under discussion was sequenced for a study of CD8 T cells in ankylosing spondylitis. The CDR3 length is 14 residues. From germline, CDR1 is SGHTA and CDR2 FQGNSA. Trimming left V 0 bases short and J 6 bases short, with 8 bases between. Whole-study results and caveats: In synovial fluid and blood from reactive arthritis, some motif variants were previously reported.

Concerning this clonotype: No antigen is known for it.

For TCR beta, libraries came from quantitative 5'-RACE with molecular barcodes. Via MiXCR, TCRdb re-called the 5' RACE reads, giving one row per CDR3 protein. The sample yields roughly 150,000 distinct CDR3 sequences, 25% to 35% seen once. Sequencing was done on a sample of synovial fluid, either unsorted or a sorted T cell fraction (not recorded which). This chain uses TRBV7-2 with TRBJ2-2; D ambiguous. This sequence originates from a male donor with ankylosing spondylitis. CDR3 residues: CASSLARVAGELFF. Written as DNA, the CDR3 is TGTGCCAGCAGCTTAGCTAGGGTCGCCGGGGAGCTGTTTTTT.